This T cell receptor (beta chain) emerged from a study of blood T cell repertoires in COVID-19 (dated by TCRdb to 2018 to 2021). Background on the whole study: Samples covering the acute and convalescent phases of COVID-19 were provided by collaborators in the United States, Italy and Spain. The material from the prospective study consisted of cDNA or gDNA derived from T cells, B-cell-depleted T cells, or PBMCs. The dataset comprised deeply sampled blood TCRbeta repertoires from subjects exposed to, actively infected with, or recovered from COVID-19. The repertoires were made available in a free public database intended to serve as a resource for research on the immune response to SARS-CoV-2. Samples came from the ongoing ImmuneRACE study (first 160 participants) plus 1,254 subjects from 6 global collaborators. The sample metadata nearly always contained a de-identified subject ID, COVID-19 status, age in years and sex. Where available, HLA class I and class II types were obtained from metadata supplied by the sample provider rather than from assay-based typing.

About this clone itself: Its antigen is not yet known. It has no much larger one-base neighbor in the sample; base qualities were not kept.

Whole blood was collected in K2EDTA tubes by collaborating institutions according to the institutions' own protocols. For TCRbeta analysis, collaborators shipped samples as frozen whole blood, isolated PBMCs, or DNA extracted from either of those sample types. TCRbeta CDR3 regions were amplified from genomic DNA by means of the immunoSEQ Assay, a bias-controlled multiplex PCR. In the source study's methods: The number of nucleated cells in each sample was estimated by amplification of reference gene primers within the assay. Sequence reads were collapsed and filtered to measure the absolute abundance of every unique TCRbeta CDR3 rearrangement. For each sample, productive Simpson clonality was calculated as the square root of Simpson's diversity index over productive rearrangements. Held by TCRdb, this immuneACCESS table contains in-frame sequences only and omits some clones. Under half of the omission traces to an unresolved V gene where checked; the cause of the rest is unknown. The V and J calls and clone size are taken from that table; D and trimming were inferred from the DNA. The sample table shows 85,000 to 110,000 clones, and 89% are seen once. The ten largest clones represent 3% to 4.5% of the sample.

V sheds 1 base and J sheds 1 base, leaving 10 bases between their ends. The CDR3 goes from the cysteine to the phenylalanine over 15 residues. Only CDR3 DNA is held: 45 bases, read in frame from base 1. Per the germline V gene, MDHEN is the CDR1 and SYDVKM is the CDR2. General study outcomes and caveats: Clinical and demographic metadata were provided uncurated, with the amount varying by source and participant.

Material: peripheral blood. The clonotype was recovered from a woman aged 55-70 years with acute or convalescent COVID-19. This sequence uses TRBV28 and TRBJ1-1; there is no confident call for the D gene. Read as DNA, the sequence is TGTGCCAGCAGTTTATCAATCCCAGGGAACACTGAAGCTTTCTTT. Its translation is CASSLSIPGNTEAFF.